This TCR beta chain emerged from a study of blood T cell repertoires in COVID-19. Study as a whole: Some COVID-19 samples were acute and others convalescent; all came from the United States, Italy and Spain. Nucleic acid was either cDNA or gDNA, and it came from T cells, B-cell-depleted T cells, or PBMCs.

Per the authors' pipeline: Estimated nucleated cell counts came from reference gene primer amplification. Sequenced by immunoSEQ multiplex PCR; TCRdb stores in-frame clones only, minus some. The DNA was the basis for D and trimming; V, J and clone size are from that table. The sample has around 200,000 clones, approximately 86% seen once. V was trimmed by 5 bases and J by 9 bases, leaving 20 bases between them. Germline V lookup: CDR1 SGHAT, CDR2 FQNNGV. There are 15 residues in the CDR3. This clone was found a few times. The J gene is TRBJ2-1, the V gene TRBV11-2; tentatively, D is TRBD2 (6 bases). The specimen was peripheral blood. The clonotype was recovered from a man aged 40-50 years with active or convalescent COVID-19. CDR3 region: CASSLTSWTLGEQFF. In DNA form, the CDR3 reads TGTGCCAGCAGCCTTACTAGCTGGACTCTGGGTGAGCAGTTCTTC. Variable domain in full (rest from reference TRBV11-2 and TRBJ2-1): EAGVAQSPRYKIIEKRQSVAFWCNPISGHATLYWYQQILGQGPKLLIQFQNNGVVDDSQLPKDRFSAERLKGVDSTLKIQPAKLEDSAVYLCASSLTSWTLGEQFFGPGTRLTVL.